This entry describes one T cell receptor (beta chain). Its antigen remains undetermined. No base quality information exists; no much larger clone differs at one position. The entry originates in a study of T cells in Graves' hyperthyroidism and ophthalmopathy (dated by TCRdb to about 2019). As for the study more broadly: Peripheral blood was sampled at the time of initial diagnosis, prior to any treatment. According to the paper, TCR Vbeta CDR3 sequencing was carried out on more than 120 peripheral blood samples, which came from 40 to 45 ophthalmopathy, approximately 78 hyperthyroidism and approximately 17 progressor patients. In addition, the study compared T-cell repertoires in thyroid tissue and in blood from several Graves' hyperthyroidism patients. For training and testing, the 80 to 100 patients in the discovery cohort were randomly divided in a 7:3 ratio. Prospective prediction of ophthalmopathy was tested in an independent validation cohort of fewer than 20 hyperthyroidism patients and roughly 16 patients who later progressed to ophthalmopathy. After blood sampling, hyperthyroidism patients were treated with methimazole at a starting dose of 30 mg daily, and ophthalmopathy patients were treated with high-dose intravenous methylprednisolone. To identify distinguishing TCR V-J signatures, a discovery cohort of some 100 patients was used, comprising 40 to 45 with Graves' ophthalmopathy and around 60 with stable Graves' hyperthyroidism. The study at large found these results: Ophthalmopathy was separated from stable hyperthyroidism by a 13 V-J signature model, with over 85% sensitivity and roughly 81% specificity obtained in cross-validation and 80%/75% obtained in testing. Sample size was not statistically predetermined, and investigators were not blinded to group allocation. In validation, the model predicted progression to ophthalmopathy a median of about 6 months before onset, with approximately 71% sensitivity and around 76% specificity. Most expanded thyroid clonotypes (frequency above 0.001) were also found in blood, which suggests that blood repertoires may mirror thyroid immune responses.

Trimmed from V: 5 bases; trimmed from J: 4 bases; junction bases lacking a gene match: 7. The CDR3 contains 14 residues, cysteine and phenylalanine counted. Left in the record is the CDR3 DNA by itself, 42 bases read in frame from the first base. Based on the germline V gene, the CDR1 and CDR2 sequences are ENHRY and SYGVKD. Stable Graves' hyperthyroidism was defined as no progression to ophthalmopathy during 18 months of follow-up. The hyperthyroidism patients were between 18 and 65 years old and newly diagnosed, with a disease duration of less than 2 months. Any patient with an uncontrolled infection, another autoimmune disease, pregnancy or lactation was excluded. Clinical symptoms, serum thyroxine and TRAb, thyroid ultrasound, and orbital computed tomography formed the basis for the diagnoses. PBMCs were isolated from roughly 10 ml of fresh peripheral blood by Ficoll-Paque density gradient centrifugation. Total RNA was extracted using Trizol reagent, and RNA quality was assessed on an Agilent 2100 Bioanalyzer.

Amplification of TCR beta CDR3 regions was carried out from RNA transcripts. For the first round of RT-PCR on the TCR CDR3, the HTBI primer set was used together with the Qiagen OneStep RT-PCR kit. Libraries were constructed in a second round of multiplex PCR, after which size selection and purification were carried out. Sequencing of the libraries was done on an Illumina HiSeq2000 using paired-end 100 bp reads. As for how the authors treated the data: SOAPnuke was used to process the raw data, with reads discarded if the reads contained adapters or uncalled bases, had a mean Phred below 15, or lacked an exact constant-primer or identifier match. COPE v1.2.5 was used to merge high-quality paired reads, and clonotypes were defined as unique nucleotide sequences. MiTCR v1.1 was used to align clonotypes to the IMGT TRBV, TRBD and TRBJ reference segments. Only V-J combinations with frequency above 0.0001, covering about 99% of repertoires, were analysed. A TCS score was defined as the ratio of F50 (clonal expansion) to E x V (chaos), with BLOSUM62-based TCRdist applied between CDR3 peptides within each V-J. Welch's t-statistics and random forest reduced fewer than 550 V-J features to 10 to 15, which were used in a naive Bayes classifier (R e1071). Thyroid-blood repertoire similarity was quantified with the Morisita-Horn index. The public reads were quality trimmed at Q25 with fastp and then assembled into clones with MiXCR by TCRdb, keeping productive beta chains. Rows with a matching CDR3 protein are joined into one entry that keeps the most common DNA and genes. The authors' filters were not applied to this entry. Across this sample there are around 760,000 distinct CDR3 sequences, with roughly 32% seen only once. The top ten clonotypes cover less than 35% of the sample.

The chain is made from TRBV10-3 and TRBJ1-1, with 7 bases in between that match TRBD1. Sequencing was performed on blood. The receptor was isolated from a woman between 35 and 50 years old with Graves' hyperthyroidism. The sequenced DNA: TGTGCCATCAGTCCGACAGGGTCATCCACTGAAGCTTTCTTT. Translated, this is CAISPTGSSTEAFF.